A single sample gave rise to the 10 T cell receptor beta chains below, sequenced in a study of regulatory T cells in long-lasting Graves disease. Time point here: newly diagnosed GD, antithyroid drugs for less than 3 months. After RNA was extracted from PBMCs, the TCR library was made from it. To make TCR beta libraries, researchers used iRepertoire HTBI primers and Arm-PCR of CDR3 regions. TCRdb re-analysed the multiplex PCR reads in MiXCR, keeping a single row per CDR3 protein. Of 400,000 to 500,000 distinct CDR3 sequences listed, 12% to 15% are singletons. The same specimen was also included in a second study, on T cells in Graves' hyperthyroidism and ophthalmopathy.

Source: peripheral blood mononuclear cells (PBMCs), taken at new diagnosis, from a patient treated with antithyroid drugs. Receptor source: a woman between 45 and 65 years old with Graves disease.

This clonotype was counted at least ten times. The genes are TRBV11-2 and TRBJ1-6; D may be TRBD1 (5 bases). Per germline, CDR1 SGHAT and CDR2 FQNNGV. The CDR3 loop spans 13 amino acids. Trimming removed 3 bases at V and 10 bases at J, with 10 bases between. The CDR3 reads CASSFGHESPLHF. The CDR3 region has the DNA TGTGCCAGCAGCTTTGGACACGAATCACCCCTCCACTTT.

The genes are TRBV7-2 and TRBJ2-1, with D possibly matching TRBD2 (5 bases). Germline V CDR1 and CDR2: SGHTA, FQGNSA. Trimming shortened V by 1 base and J by 0 bases, and 10 bases separated the two germline ends. The length of the CDR3 is 16 residues. The CDR3 protein is CASSLGTLFSYNEQFF. CDR3 sequence (DNA): TGTGCCAGCAGCTTAGGGACTCTTTTCTCCTACAATGAGCAGTTCTTC.

The sample holds many counts of this clonotype. The chain has TRBV2 and TRBJ2-1; unclear D gene. The length of the CDR3 is 11 residues. The V gene lost 6 bases and the J gene lost 4 bases, with 4 bases spanning the gap. From germline, CDR1 is SNHLY and CDR2 FYNNEI. CDR3 protein: CASSGYNEQFF. In DNA form, the CDR3 reads TGTGCCAGCAGCGGTTACAATGAGCAGTTCTTC.

This rearrangement joins TRBV9 to TRBJ2-2; 9 bases are shared with TRBD1. Germline V lookup: CDR1 SGDLS, CDR2 YYNGEE. V lost 3 bases and J lost 3; bases outside the gene matches: 9. This CDR3 comprises 17 residues. CDR3 protein: CASSASLRTGDTGELFF. The CDR3 region has the DNA TGTGCCAGCAGCGCCTCCCTCCGGACAGGGGACACCGGGGAGCTGTTTTTT.

The CDR3 DNA sequence: TGTGCCAGTACCGATAAAAGACTACCCGCTCGGCCTGGGGAGCTGTTTTTT. Translated, it gives CASTDKRLPARPGELFF. The V and J genes are TRBV19 and TRBJ2-2, with D perhaps TRBD2 (5 bases). Germline CDR1 and CDR2: LNHDA and SQIVND (reference sequence). CDR3 length: 17 amino acids. The germline V and J ends were trimmed by 7 bases and 8 bases, with 26 bases remaining between them.

In its sample, this clonotype was seen many times. One end of the junction varies from germline; a read error may be responsible. The V gene is TRBV5-1, the J gene TRBJ1-2, with TRBD1 as a possible D gene (6 bases). The length of the CDR3 is 16 residues. Germline V gene data show CDR1 as SGHRS and CDR2 as YFSETQ. The CDR3 loop is CASSSTQGWTNYGYTF. In nucleotides, the CDR3 is TGTGCCAGCAGCTCAACTCAGGGGTGGACTAACTATGGCTACACCTTC.

This clonotype was counted only a few times. CDR3 loop: CSARELAGGYYEQYF. The CDR3 DNA is TGCAGTGCTAGAGAATTGGCGGGAGGGTACTACGAGCAGTACTTC. The rearrangement joins TRBV20-1 to TRBJ2-7, with TRBD2 matching over 9 bases. V was clipped by 0 bases and J by 3 bases; unmatched bases: 6. The V gene's germline CDR1 is DFQATT and CDR2 SNEGSKA (reference sequence). CDR3 length: 15 residues.

This clonotype appeared many times. The chain employs TRBV7-3 and TRBJ2-3; D unresolved. CDR1 and CDR2 (germline): SGHTA, FQGTGA. The CDR3 is made up of 16 amino acids. V lost 0 bases, J lost 1 base, and 11 bases lay in between. The CDR3 coding sequence is TGTGCCAGCAGCTTAACGGGCAGCCTTCGCACAGATACGCAGTATTTT. Amino acid sequence: CASSLTGSLRTDTQYF.

This clonotype was detected a few times. The J gene is TRBJ1-4, the V gene TRBV15; D gene uncertain. The CDR3 loop spans 16 amino acids. Trimming pared 1 base from V and 8 bases from J, leaving 17 bases between. From germline, CDR1 is LNHNV and CDR2 YYDKDF (reference sequence). CDR3 residues: CATSRAHFGEEEKLFF. CDR3 nucleotides: TGTGCCACCAGCAGAGCCCATTTTGGGGAGGAGGAAAAACTGTTTTTT. The full variable domain, with the rest looked up from reference TRBV15 and TRBJ1-4, is DAMVIQNPRYQVTQFGKPVTLSCSQTLNHNVMYWYQQKSSQAPKLLFHYYDKDFNNEADTPDNFQSRRPNTSFCFLDIRSPGLGDTAMYLCATSRAHFGEEEKLFFGSGTQLSVL.

This clonotype was seen many times. J is TRBJ1-5 and V is TRBV6-1; 9 bases are a match to TRBD1. Germline lookup yields CDR1 MNHNS and CDR2 SASEGT. CDR3 size: 17 residues. The J segment lost 2 bases and the V segment lost 6 bases, leaving 11 bases of the junction unmatched. The CDR3 is CASSARDRAIGNQPQHF. CDR3 DNA: TGTGCCAGCAGCGCCCGGGACAGGGCGATAGGCAATCAGCCCCAGCATTTT.